Listed below are T cell receptor beta chains from one sample, sequenced in a study of chemoradiotherapy in HPV16-positive cancers. Repertoires were generated with immunoSEQ multiplex PCR, while TCRdb's copy carries only in-frame clones and drops some. The table has roughly 1,800 clones, approximately 95% seen once. Sequences were derived from tumor tissue, sampled from a patient who underwent chemoradiotherapy. These TCRs come from a human donor with HPV-associated anogenital cancer. Both conserved end residues are part of each CDR3. D genes are given only for firm matches. Rows give clone size only sometimes, using once, few, many, or a class for an expanded clone.

size	length	V	J	D	DNA	CDR3
NA	14	TRBV6-1	TRBJ2-1	NA	TGTGCCAGCCAGGGTCCCGGGATGTCCGATGAGCAGTTCTTC	CASQGPGMSDEQFF
NA	17	TRBV7-3	TRBJ2-2	TRBD2	TGTGCCAGCAGCGCCCACCCGGGACTAGCGCGGAACGGGGAGCTGTTTTTT	CASSAHPGLARNGELFF
NA	11	TRBV28	TRBJ1-1	TRBD1	TGTGCCACCAGGGGGTACACTGAAGCTTTCTTT	CATRGYTEAFF
once	16	TRBV11-2	TRBJ2-3	NA	TGTGCCAGCAGCGTGAGGGGGGCAGGGAGACCAGATACGCAGTATTTT	CASSVRGAGRPDTQYF
once	15	TRBV7-6	TRBJ2-7	NA	TGTGCCAGCAGCCAGCGCGGGCAGGGCTCCTACGAGCAGTACTTC	CASSQRGQGSYEQYF
NA	14	TRBV7-2	TRBJ1-4	NA	TGTGCCAGCAGGTTCGGAGCAACTAATGAAAAACTGTTTTTT	CASRFGATNEKLFF
once	13	TRBV7-2	TRBJ2-5	NA	TGTGCCAGCAGCTTAGGTATAGGAGAGACCCAGTACTTC	CASSLGIGETQYF
NA	15	TRBV6-1	TRBJ2-7	TRBD1	TGTGCCAGCAGTGAATCCGGGACAGGGGGCTACGAGCAGTACTTC	CASSESGTGGYEQYF
NA	15	TRBV7-8	TRBJ1-2	NA	TGTGCCAGCAGCCCGGGGTCAGGGGCCACCTATGGCTACACCTTC	CASSPGSGATYGYTF
NA	15	TRBV6-4	TRBJ2-1	TRBD2	TGTGCCAGCAGTGACTCTGGCGGGAGTTTTCATGAGCAGTTCTTC	CASSDSGGSFHEQFF
NA	15	TRBV28	TRBJ1-2	TRBD1	TGTGCCAGCACTCCTACAGGGGGCAGCAGCTATGGCTACACCTTC	CASTPTGGSSYGYTF
NA	15	TRBV7-9	TRBJ2-3	NA	TGTGCCAGCAGCCCCGGGACTGGGGGGACAGATACGCAGTATTTT	CASSPGTGGTDTQYF
NA	13	TRBV11-2	TRBJ2-7	NA	TGTGCCAGCAGCTTAGAGGTGGGCTACGAGCAGTACTTC	CASSLEVGYEQYF
NA	12	TRBV18	TRBJ2-1	NA	TGTGCCACCACTCAGGAAGACAATGAGCAGTTCTTC	CATTQEDNEQFF
NA	14	TRBV5-1	TRBJ1-2	NA	TGCGCCAGCAGCGAGGCCCTAGCTAACTATGGCTACACCTTC	CASSEALANYGYTF
NA	13	TRBV28	TRBJ1-2	TRBD1	TGTGCCAGCAGTCGGACAGGGCTCGGTGGCTACACCTTC	CASSRTGLGGYTF
NA	12	TRBV2	TRBJ1-2	NA	TGTGCCAGCAGTGTGAAAACCCCCCGGGCTAACTTC	CASSVKTPRANF
NA	18	TRBV7-9	TRBJ2-5	TRBD2	TGTGCCAGCAGCTCCCCATTGGGCGGGAGAAGGAGAGGAGAGACCCAGTACTTC	CASSSPLGGRRRGETQYF
NA	12	TRBV27	TRBJ2-1	NA	TGTGCCAGCAGTCTCAGGCCCCCAGAGCAGTTCTTC	CASSLRPPEQFF
NA	12	TRBV19	TRBJ1-4	NA	TGTGCCAGTAGTTTTGGACAGGAAAAACTGTTTTTT	CASSFGQEKLFF
NA	16	TRBV5-1	TRBJ2-1	TRBD2	TGCGCCAGCACACTAGCTCCGCGGGAGACCTACAATGAGCAGTTCTTC	CASTLAPRETYNEQFF
NA	15	TRBV7-9	TRBJ2-3	TRBD2	TGTGCCAGCAGCCCTAGCGGGGTAAGCACAGATACGCAGTATTTT	CASSPSGVSTDTQYF
NA	13	TRBV19	TRBJ1-1	NA	TGTGCCTCAAGGGACCGCGGGAACACTGAAGCTTTCTTT	CASRDRGNTEAFF
NA	13	TRBV18	TRBJ1-2	NA	TGTGCCAGCTCACCAGAGGACTTCTATGGCTACACCTTC	CASSPEDFYGYTF
NA	20	TRBV7-6	TRBJ1-5	NA	TGTGCCAGCAGCTCGGGGCCGGAGGGGCTAAGTCCACAGGTCAATCAGCCCCAGCATTTT	CASSSGPEGLSPQVNQPQHF
once	13	TRBV4-3	TRBJ2-1	NA	TGCGCCAGCAGCCAAGATACTCACTCCCTTGAGTTCTTC	CASSQDTHSLEFF
NA	11	TRBV6-5	TRBJ1-1	NA	TGTGCCAGCGGGAAGTACAGGGAAGCTTTCTTT	CASGKYREAFF
few	18	TRBV5-1	TRBJ2-7	TRBD2	TGCGCCAGCAGCTTGGCCGACGGAATCTCGAGCGGGAGCAGCGAGCAGTACTTC	CASSLADGISSGSSEQYF
NA	15	TRBV28	TRBJ2-3	TRBD1	TGTGCCAGCAGTTTTGGGGACAGGGCAGTAGATACGCAGTATTTT	CASSFGDRAVDTQYF
once	13	TRBV18	TRBJ1-1	NA	TGTGCCAGCTCACCACGAGACGGGGGGGAAGCTTTCTTT	CASSPRDGGEAFF
NA	13	TRBV7-7	TRBJ1-3	NA	TGTGCCAGCAGCTTAGATGCCAGAAACACCATATATTTT	CASSLDARNTIYF
NA	13	TRBV6-5	TRBJ2-7	NA	TGTGCCAGCGGGGGCAGGGCCCAAGGCGAGCAGTACTTC	CASGGRAQGEQYF
NA	14	TRBV6-1	TRBJ2-2	TRBD1	TGTGCCAGCGGACAGGGGACTCACACCGGGGAGCTGTTTTTT	CASGQGTHTGELFF
NA	17	TRBV13	TRBJ1-3	NA	TGTGCCAGCAGCTTAGGCGGTTCGCGCTACTCTGGAAACACCATATATTTT	CASSLGGSRYSGNTIYF
once	16	TRBV19	TRBJ1-2	NA	TGTGCCAGTAGTATCCCCACAGGCACGAATTCCTATGGCTACACCTTC	CASSIPTGTNSYGYTF
once	14	TRBV29-1	TRBJ1-5	TRBD1	TGCAGCGTCACCGGGACAGGGTATGGTCAGCCCCAGCATTTT	CSVTGTGYGQPQHF
NA	16	TRBV4-2	TRBJ1-3	TRBD1	TGTGCCAGCAGCCAACAGGGGGATATTAGAGGAAACACCATATATTTT	CASSQQGDIRGNTIYF
NA	15	TRBV19	TRBJ1-1	NA	TGTGCCAGTAGCCTAATTTTGCGGGCGGTCACTGAAGCTTTCTTT	CASSLILRAVTEAFF
once	14	TRBV6-1	TRBJ1-1	TRBD1	TGTGCCAGCATGGGACAGGGGGCGAATACTGAAGCTTTCTTT	CASMGQGANTEAFF
NA	17	TRBV5-4	TRBJ2-7	NA	TGTGCCAGCAGCTTGGCCTCGGGGGCGACGGCTACCTACGAGCAGTACTTC	CASSLASGATATYEQYF
few	17	TRBV4-3	TRBJ1-4	NA	TGCGCCAGCAGCCAAGATTCAACGGCCAGGACTAATGAAAAACTGTTTTTT	CASSQDSTARTNEKLFF
NA	14	TRBV25-1	TRBJ1-2	TRBD1	TGTGCCAGCAGGGGGGGACAGGGGTTTCATGGCTACACCTTC	CASRGGQGFHGYTF
NA	15	TRBV28	TRBJ2-1	NA	TGTGCCAGCAACCGCCCGAATTCGCCCCAAGATGAGCAGTTCTTC	CASNRPNSPQDEQFF
NA	13	TRBV9	TRBJ1-3	TRBD1	TGTGCCAGCAGCGCTGGGACAGTAAACACCATATATTTT	CASSAGTVNTIYF
NA	11	TRBV2	TRBJ2-5	NA	TGTGCCAGCAGTGAGAGAGAGACCCAGTACTTC	CASSERETQYF
NA	11	TRBV19	TRBJ2-7	NA	TGTGCCAGTAGTAACGCGGACGAGCAGTACTTC	CASSNADEQYF
NA	14	TRBV27	TRBJ2-3	NA	TGTGCCAGCAGTCCGGGACCTTACACAGATACGCAGTATTTT	CASSPGPYTDTQYF